The 14 T cell receptor beta chains listed next were all sequenced from one sample in a study of radiotherapy plus CTLA-4 blockade in lung cancer. Here immunoSEQ multiplex PCR was the method, and the copy in TCRdb shows in-frame clones only, minus some. This sample yields roughly 14,000 clones, of which about 89% are seen a single time; roughly 14% belongs to the top ten. Material: peripheral blood, obtained from a patient treated with radiotherapy plus ipilimumab. The receptors here all came from a human donor with non-small cell lung cancer that progressed on radiotherapy plus ipilimumab. Some clones in this sample may be carry-over from other donors' samples.

V gene TRBV4-1 combines with J gene TRBJ2-3; D gene unclear. Germline lookup yields CDR1 MGHRA and CDR2 YSYEKL. The V and J ends lost 4 bases and 3 bases respectively, with 14 bases between them. This CDR3 spans 15 amino acids. The CDR3, as DNA: TGCGCCAGCAGCCTGATGGCTGCTAGGACAGATACGCAGTATTTT. This sequence encodes CASSLMAARTDTQYF.

This chain links TRBV5-1 with TRBJ1-6, with TRBD1 as a possible D gene (5 bases). Germline V CDR1 and CDR2: SGHRS, YFSETQ. Trimming removed 0 bases at V and 7 bases at J, with 11 bases between. The length of the CDR3 is 15 residues. CDR3 coding DNA: TGCGCCAGCAGCTTGGGTGACAGCTCGAATTCACCCCTCCACTTT. It translates to CASSLGDSSNSPLHF.

The genes are TRBV7-6 and TRBJ2-7; 7 nucleotides align to TRBD1. Trimming at V came to 3 bases and at J to 3 bases, leaving 5 bases not matched to a gene. The germline V gene has CDR1 SGHVS and CDR2 FNYEAQ. The CDR3 contains 14 residues. Here the CDR3 reads CASSFGQADYEQYF. The CDR3 bases are TGTGCCAGCAGCTTCGGACAGGCGGACTACGAGCAGTACTTC.

The chain combines TRBV5-4 with TRBJ2-3; 14 bases map to TRBD2. Germline assignment: CDR1 SGHNT and CDR2 YYREEE (reference sequence). The CDR3 has 16 residues. V gave up 5 bases and J gave up 3 bases; unmatched junction bases: 5. CDR3: CASRDRLAGGTDTQYF. The CDR3 DNA reads as TGTGCCAGCAGGGACCGACTAGCGGGAGGGACAGATACGCAGTATTTT.

This clone showed up just once. V usage is TRBV7-2 and J usage is TRBJ2-7; TRBD2 matches at 12 bases. The CDR3 has 18 residues. Germline CDR1 and CDR2: SGHTA and FQGNSA. Trimming removed 1 base from V and 6 bases from J; junction bases left unmatched: 13. Here the CDR3 DNA reads TGTGCCAGCAGCTTAGTCCCTAGCGGGAGGGCCACCTCGAGCGAGCAGTACTTC. Protein product: CASSLVPSGRATSSEQYF.

The J gene is TRBJ1-1, the V gene TRBV30, with D maybe TRBD1 (5 bases). V lost 8 bases and J lost 1, with 14 bases in between. CDR1 and CDR2 (germline): GTSNPN, SVGIG (reference sequence). The CDR3 length is 13 residues. CDR3 in DNA: TGTGCCGTCCGAACAAGGGGGAACACTGAAGCTTTCTTT. This gives the protein CAVRTRGNTEAFF. The full variable domain, its missing parts supplied by reference TRBV30 and TRBJ1-1, is SQTIHQWPATLVQPVGSPLSLECTVEGTSNPNLYWYRQAAGRGLQLLFYSVGIGQISSEVPQNLSASRPQDRQFILSSKKLLLSDSGFYLCAVRTRGNTEAFFGQGTRLTVV.

This chain links TRBV4-1 with TRBJ2-7, with 12 nucleotides matching TRBD2. Germline assignment: CDR1 MGHRA and CDR2 YSYEKL. The V gene end was trimmed by 1 base and the J gene end by 7 bases; junction bases not matched to a gene: 2. This CDR3 is built from 14 residues. The CDR3 loop is CASSQALAGGEQYF. The DNA for the CDR3 is TGCGCCAGCAGCCAAGCTCTAGCGGGAGGGGAGCAGTACTTC.

The J gene is TRBJ2-7, the V gene TRBV7-8, with 8 bases that match TRBD1. The germline V gene encodes CDR1 SGHVS and CDR2 FQNEAQ. V was pared by 5 bases and J by 5 bases, with 11 bases of the junction left unmatched. The CDR3 consists of 15 residues. CDR3 region: CASSERGQGVHEQYF. The CDR3 DNA sequence: TGTGCCAGCAGCGAACGCGGACAGGGAGTCCACGAGCAGTACTTC. Using reference TRBV7-8 and TRBJ2-7 for the parts outside the CDR3, the full variable domain is GAGVSQSPRYKVAKRGQDVALRCDPISGHVSLFWYQQALGQGPEFLTYFQNEAQLDKSGLPSDRFFAERPEGSVSTLKIQRTQQEDSAVYLCASSERGQGVHEQYFGPGTRLTVT.

V usage is TRBV7-2 and J usage is TRBJ1-4, with 8 positions matching TRBD1. Germline V lookup: CDR1 SGHTA, CDR2 FQGNSA. This CDR3 is built from 13 residues. V trimming: 5 bases; J trimming: 7 bases; junction bases outside the gene matches: 3. The CDR3 protein is CASSRDRTEKLFF. CDR3 coding DNA: TGTGCCAGCAGCCGGGACAGGACTGAAAAACTGTTTTTT. Based on the CDR3 plus reference TRBV7-2 and TRBJ1-4, the full variable domain is GAGVSQSPSNKVTEKGKDVELRCDPISGHTALYWYRQSLGQGLEFLIYFQGNSAPDKSGLPSDRFSAERTGGSVSTLTIQRTQQEDSAVYLCASSRDRTEKLFFGSGTQLSVL.

The chain combines TRBV2 with TRBJ1-2, with 9 bases identical to TRBD1. V lost 6 bases to trimming and J lost 8 bases; unmatched junction nucleotides: 16. In germline, CDR1 is SNHLY, CDR2 FYNNEI. The CDR3 covers 16 residues. CDR3 bases: TGTGCCAGCAGAACGATCGCCGGGACAGGGCCTAAGGGCTACACCTTC. This codes for CASRTIAGTGPKGYTF. The variable domain in full, completed from reference TRBV2 and TRBJ1-2, reads EPEVTQTPSHQVTQMGQEVILRCVPISNHLYFYWYRQILGQKVEFLVSFYNNEISEKSEIFDDQFSVERPDGSNFTLKIRSTKLEDSAMYFCASRTIAGTGPKGYTFGSGTRLTVV.

The chain carries TRBV2 and TRBJ2-7; D might be TRBD2 (6 bases). The CDR3 contains 15 residues. Per germline, CDR1 SNHLY and CDR2 FYNNEI. Between the trimmed V and J ends, which lost 3 bases and 2 bases, there was a span of 14 bases. The CDR3 sequence is CASSDPWRRAYEQYF. The CDR3 DNA follows: TGTGCCAGCAGTGATCCCTGGCGGAGGGCCTACGAGCAGTACTTC.

V usage is TRBV5-6 and J usage is TRBJ1-1; 9 bases are a match to TRBD1. Germline V gene data show CDR1 as SGHDT and CDR2 as YYEEEE. Unmatched junction bases numbered 5, after V lost 2 bases and J lost 0 bases. The CDR3 spans 16 residues. The CDR3 DNA sequence: TGTGCCAGCAGCTTCCTGACAGGGGGAATGAACACTGAAGCTTTCTTT. As protein: CASSFLTGGMNTEAFF.

The chain recombines TRBV7-9 with TRBJ2-3; 8 positions match TRBD2. J lost 0 bases, V lost 0 bases, and 5 bases had no gene match. The length of the CDR3 is 17 residues. Germline V CDR1 and CDR2: SEHNR, FQNEAQ (reference sequence). In nucleotides, the CDR3 is TGTGCCAGCAGCTTAGCCCAGACTAGCGAGAGCACAGATACGCAGTATTTT. It translates to CASSLAQTSESTDTQYF.

This clone came up once. The chain employs TRBV11-2 and TRBJ2-7; D gene ambiguous. The CDR3 is 15 amino acids. Trimming shortened V by 0 bases and J by 0 bases, and 9 bases separated the two germline ends. Germline V CDR1 and CDR2: SGHAT, FQNNGV. CDR3 in amino acids: CASSLEVGNSYEQYF. DNA of the CDR3: TGTGCCAGCAGCTTAGAGGTGGGCAACTCCTACGAGCAGTACTTC.